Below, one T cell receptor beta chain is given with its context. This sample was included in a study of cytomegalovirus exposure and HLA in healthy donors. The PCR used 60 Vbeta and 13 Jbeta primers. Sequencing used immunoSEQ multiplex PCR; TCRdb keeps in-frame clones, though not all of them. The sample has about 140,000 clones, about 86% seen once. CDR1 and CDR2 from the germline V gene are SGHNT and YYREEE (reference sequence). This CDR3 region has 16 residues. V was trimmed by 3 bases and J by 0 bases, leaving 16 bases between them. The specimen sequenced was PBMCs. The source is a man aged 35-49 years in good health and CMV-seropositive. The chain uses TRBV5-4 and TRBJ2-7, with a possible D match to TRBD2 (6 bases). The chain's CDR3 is CASSSEGIYASYEQYF. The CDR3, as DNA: TGTGCCAGCAGCTCGGAGGGCATCTATGCCTCCTACGAGCAGTACTTC.